Shown below are 10 T cell receptor beta chains from a single sample sequenced in a study of blood T cell repertoires in COVID-19. Clones were read by immunoSEQ multiplex PCR, and TCRdb kept only the in-frame ones, dropping some. The repertoire holds 110,000 to 150,000 clones, with over 65% as singletons. Source material: PBMCs or T cells enriched from blood (not recorded which). The receptors come from a woman between 45 and 65 years old who had recovered from COVID-19.

The rearrangement joins TRBV6-1 to TRBJ1-2; D remains ambiguous. Trimming took off 4 bases at V and 6 bases at J, with 27 bases between the two ends. CDR1 is MNHNS and CDR2 is SASEGT in the germline V gene. The CDR3 is 18 residues long. The CDR3 sequence is CASSGEAWRFFLPHGYTF. The CDR3 nucleotides read TGTGCCAGCAGTGGAGAAGCGTGGCGCTTCTTTTTGCCCCATGGCTACACCTTC.

In this sample, this clone turned up once. This sequence joins TRBV27 and TRBJ1-5; D remains unclear. Germline V gene lookup returns CDR1 MNHEY and CDR2 SMNVEV (reference sequence). V was clipped by 2 bases and J by 6 bases, with 11 bases between them. The CDR3 consists of 14 residues. Written as DNA, the CDR3 is TGTGCCAGCAGTTTAGGCAGGTCCGGTCAGCCCCAGCATTTT. It specifies CASSLGRSGQPQHF.

This clone was picked up a small number of times. The chain employs TRBV5-4 and TRBJ1-2; D is possibly TRBD1 (6 bases). The CDR3 is 13 residues long. Trimming removed 5 bases from V and 12 bases from J, with 20 bases in between. Germline V gene data show CDR1 as SGHNT and CDR2 as YYREEE (reference sequence). DNA of the CDR3: TGTGCCAGCAGGGGGGCGAGGACGGATAGAGACACCTTC. Translation gives CASRGARTDRDTF.

The chain uses TRBV7-8 and TRBJ2-4, with 9 bases matching TRBD1. J was trimmed by 5 bases and V by 5 bases; bases with no gene match: 19. The CDR3 has 19 residues. The germline V gene has CDR1 SGHVS and CDR2 FQNEAQ. CDR3 in DNA: TGTGCCAGCAGCGCCTGGGGACAGGGATCGTTAGGCGACGAAAACATTCAGTACTTC. Encoded protein: CASSAWGQGSLGDENIQYF.

The sample holds a few counts of this clone. This chain links TRBV6-5 with TRBJ2-7; possibly TRBD1 for D (5 bases). The CDR3 is 14 amino acids. V was cut by 4 bases and J by 2 bases, with 12 bases left in between. Germline lookup yields CDR1 MNHEY and CDR2 SVGAGI. CDR3 sequence reads: CASSSRQPPYEQYV. The CDR3 nucleotides are TGTGCCAGCAGTTCCCGACAGCCGCCCTACGAGCAGTACGTC.

This clone was observed a handful of times. This sequence joins TRBV18 and TRBJ1-6; D is possibly TRBD1 (5 bases). The length of the CDR3 is 17 residues. Germline CDR1 KGHSH, CDR2 LQKENI. V was cut by 0 bases and J by 0 bases, with 9 bases left in between. The CDR3 DNA follows: TGTGCCAGCTCACCACCGCAGGGAAGCTCCTATAATTCACCCCTCCACTTT. This gives the protein CASSPPQGSSYNSPLHF.

In this sample, this clone turned up once. Here the CDR3 reads CASRPTGGISPLHF. The CDR3 nucleotides read TGTGCCAGTAGACCAACAGGGGGAATTTCACCCCTCCACTTT. The chain combines TRBV19 with TRBJ1-6, with 8 bases lining up with TRBD1. CDR1 and CDR2 from the germline V gene are LNHDA and SQIVND (reference sequence). This CDR3 spans 14 amino acids. Trimming at V came to 6 bases and at J to 9 bases, leaving 7 bases not matched to a gene.

The sample holds many counts of this clone. The chain joins TRBV12-3 or TRBV12-4 to TRBJ1-1; 7 nucleotides match TRBD1. Losses at the gene ends were 6 bases for V and 1 base for J; bases not matched to a gene: 2. The CDR3 is 13 residues long. As DNA, the CDR3 is TGTGCCAGCAGCGGGGACAGGAACACTGAAGCTTTCTTT. Translating it yields CASSGDRNTEAFF.

V and J are TRBV28 and TRBJ1-5; D unresolved. V lost 3 bases, J lost 3 bases, and 12 bases lay in between. The CDR3 is made up of 15 amino acids. Germline V gene data show CDR1 as MDHEN and CDR2 as SYDVKM. The CDR3 sequence: CASSFSPNPNQPQHF. In nucleotides, the CDR3 is TGTGCCAGCAGTTTTAGCCCGAACCCCAATCAGCCCCAGCATTTT.

The chain combines TRBV5-6 with TRBJ1-5; 11 bases fit TRBD1. The CDR3 consists of 14 residues. V was clipped by 3 bases and J by 6 bases; unmatched bases: 2. In germline, CDR1 is SGHDT, CDR2 YYEEEE. This CDR3 reads CASSYGQGAQPQHF. The CDR3 DNA is TGTGCCAGCAGCTACGGACAGGGGGCTCAGCCCCAGCATTTT.